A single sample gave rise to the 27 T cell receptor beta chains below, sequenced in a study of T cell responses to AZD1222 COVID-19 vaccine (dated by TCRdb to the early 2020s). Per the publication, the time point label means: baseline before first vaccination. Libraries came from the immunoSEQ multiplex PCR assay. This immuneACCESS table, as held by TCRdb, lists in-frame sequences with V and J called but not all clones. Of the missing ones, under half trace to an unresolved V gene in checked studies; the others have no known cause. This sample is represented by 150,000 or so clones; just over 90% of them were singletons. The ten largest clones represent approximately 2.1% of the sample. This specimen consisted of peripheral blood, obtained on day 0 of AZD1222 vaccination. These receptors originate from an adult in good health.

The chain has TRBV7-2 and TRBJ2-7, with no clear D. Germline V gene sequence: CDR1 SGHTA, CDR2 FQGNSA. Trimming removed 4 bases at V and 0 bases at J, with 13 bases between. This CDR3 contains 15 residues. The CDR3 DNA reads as TGTGCCAGCAGCTCCTCGTCAGGTTTCTCCTACGAGCAGTACTTC. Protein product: CASSSSSGFSYEQYF.

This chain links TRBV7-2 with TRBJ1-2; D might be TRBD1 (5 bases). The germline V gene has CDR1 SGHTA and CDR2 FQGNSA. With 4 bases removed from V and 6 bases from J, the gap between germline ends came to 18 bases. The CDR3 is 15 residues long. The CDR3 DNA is TGTGCCAGCAGCTCCACTCCGGACATGGGGAATGGCTACACCTTC. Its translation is CASSSTPDMGNGYTF.

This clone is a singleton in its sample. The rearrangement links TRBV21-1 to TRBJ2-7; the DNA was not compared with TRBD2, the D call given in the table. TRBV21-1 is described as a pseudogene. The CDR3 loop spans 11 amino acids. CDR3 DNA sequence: TGTGCCAGCAGCAAGGCTAGCGGTTGCTTCTTC. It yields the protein CASSKASGCFF.

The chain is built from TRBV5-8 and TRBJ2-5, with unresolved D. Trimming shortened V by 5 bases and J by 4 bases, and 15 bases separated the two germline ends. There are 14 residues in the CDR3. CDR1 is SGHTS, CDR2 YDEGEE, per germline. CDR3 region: CASSSDSSPETQYF. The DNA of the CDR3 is TGTGCCAGCAGTTCCGATTCGTCCCCAGAGACCCAGTACTTC.

In nucleotides, the CDR3 is TGCGCCAGCAGGCCTAGCGGGGGGCATGAGCAGTTCTTC. Its protein is CASRPSGGHEQFF. This sequence joins TRBV10-1 and TRBJ2-1; 11 bases align to TRBD2. Germline V gene lookup returns CDR1 WNHNN and CDR2 SYGVQD (reference sequence). This CDR3 is 13 amino acids long. The junction had 3 bases not matched to a gene; V was cut back by 6 bases and J by 8 bases.

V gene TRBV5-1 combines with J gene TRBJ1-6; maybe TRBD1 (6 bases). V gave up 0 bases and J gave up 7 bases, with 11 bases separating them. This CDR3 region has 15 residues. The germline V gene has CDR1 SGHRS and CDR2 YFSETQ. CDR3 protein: CASSLETGLNSPLHF. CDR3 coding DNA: TGCGCCAGCAGCTTGGAAACAGGGTTAAATTCACCCCTCCACTTT.

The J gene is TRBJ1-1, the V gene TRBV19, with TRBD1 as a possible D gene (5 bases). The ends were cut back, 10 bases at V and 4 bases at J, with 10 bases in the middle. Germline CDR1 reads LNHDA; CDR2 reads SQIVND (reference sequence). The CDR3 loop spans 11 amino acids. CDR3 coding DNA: TGTGCCACCGGCGGGGGCACTGAAGCTTTCTTT. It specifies CATGGGTEAFF. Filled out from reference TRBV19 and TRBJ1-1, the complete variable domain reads DGGITQSPKYLFRKEGQNVTLSCEQNLNHDAMYWYRQDPGQGLRLIYYSQIVNDFQKGDIAEGYSVSREKKESFPLTVTSAQKNPTAFYLCATGGGTEAFFGQGTRLTVV.

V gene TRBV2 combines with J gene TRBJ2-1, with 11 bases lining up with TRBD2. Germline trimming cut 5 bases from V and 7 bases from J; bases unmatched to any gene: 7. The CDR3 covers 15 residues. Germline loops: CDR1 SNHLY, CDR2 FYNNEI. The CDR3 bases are TGTGCCAGCAGTACACGGACTAGCGGGCGGAATGAGCAGTTCTTC. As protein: CASSTRTSGRNEQFF. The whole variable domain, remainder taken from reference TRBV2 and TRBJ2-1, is EPEVTQTPSHQVTQMGQEVILRCVPISNHLYFYWYRQILGQKVEFLVSFYNNEISEKSEIFDDQFSVERPDGSNFTLKIRSTKLEDSAMYFCASSTRTSGRNEQFFGPGTRLTVL.

The CDR3 coding sequence is TGTGCCAGCAGCTTAGGGCCTAAGAGGCCCCAGCATTTT. It is translated as CASSLGPKRPQHF. The rearrangement uses TRBV7-2 and TRBJ1-5; D unclear. Between the trimmed V and J ends, which lost 1 base and 9 bases, there was a span of 10 bases. Germline V CDR1 and CDR2: SGHTA, FQGNSA. There are 13 residues in the CDR3.

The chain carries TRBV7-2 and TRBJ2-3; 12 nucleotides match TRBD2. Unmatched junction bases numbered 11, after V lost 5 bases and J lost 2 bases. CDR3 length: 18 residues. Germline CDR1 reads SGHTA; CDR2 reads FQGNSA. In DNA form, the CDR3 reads TGTGCCAGCAGCCACATGCTACTAGCGGGGGGATCCACAGATACGCAGTATTTT. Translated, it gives CASSHMLLAGGSTDTQYF.

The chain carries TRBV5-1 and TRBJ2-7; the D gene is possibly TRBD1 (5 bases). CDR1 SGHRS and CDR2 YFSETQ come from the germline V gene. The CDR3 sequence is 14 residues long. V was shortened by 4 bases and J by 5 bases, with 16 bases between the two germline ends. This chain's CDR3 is CASSPWTIRDEQYF. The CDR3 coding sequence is TGCGCCAGCAGCCCTTGGACAATTCGCGACGAGCAGTACTTC.

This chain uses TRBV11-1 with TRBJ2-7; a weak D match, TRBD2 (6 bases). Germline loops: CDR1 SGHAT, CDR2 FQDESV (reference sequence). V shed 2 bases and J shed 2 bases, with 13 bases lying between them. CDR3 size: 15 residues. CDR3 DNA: TGTGCCAGCAGCTTATCACCGGGCGGGGCCTACGAGCAGTACTTC. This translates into CASSLSPGGAYEQYF. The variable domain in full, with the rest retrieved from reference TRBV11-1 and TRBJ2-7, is EAEVAQSPRYKITEKSQAVAFWCDPISGHATLYWYRQILGQGPELLVQFQDESVVDDSQLPKDRFSAERLKGVDSTLKIQPAELGDSAMYLCASSLSPGGAYEQYFGPGTRLTVT.

DNA for the CDR3: TGTGCCAGCTCTCGGGACTTAGATACGCAGTATTTT. This codes for CASSRDLDTQYF. The chain has TRBV18 and TRBJ2-3, with D perhaps TRBD2 (6 bases). Trimming removed 6 bases from V and 5 bases from J, with 9 bases in between. Per the germline V gene, CDR1 is KGHSH and CDR2 is LQKENI. CDR3 size: 12 residues.

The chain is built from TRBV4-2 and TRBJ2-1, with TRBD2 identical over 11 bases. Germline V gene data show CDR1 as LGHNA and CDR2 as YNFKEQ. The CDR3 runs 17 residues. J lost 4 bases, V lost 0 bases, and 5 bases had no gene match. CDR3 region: CASSQDLAGGLYNEQFF. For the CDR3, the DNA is TGTGCCAGCAGCCAAGACCTAGCGGGGGGATTATACAATGAGCAGTTCTTC.

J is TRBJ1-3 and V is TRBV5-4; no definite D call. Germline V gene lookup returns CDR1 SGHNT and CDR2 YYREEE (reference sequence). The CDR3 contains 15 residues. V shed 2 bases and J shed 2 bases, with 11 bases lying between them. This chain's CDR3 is CASSLGSPTGNTIYF. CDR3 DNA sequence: TGTGCCAGCAGCTTAGGGAGTCCAACTGGAAACACCATATATTTT.

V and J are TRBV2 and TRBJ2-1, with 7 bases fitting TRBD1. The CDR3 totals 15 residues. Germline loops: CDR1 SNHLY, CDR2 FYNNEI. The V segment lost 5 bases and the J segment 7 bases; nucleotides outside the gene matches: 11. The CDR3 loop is CASSLVPRGLNEQFF. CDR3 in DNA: TGTGCCAGCAGTCTCGTTCCCAGGGGGTTGAATGAGCAGTTCTTC.

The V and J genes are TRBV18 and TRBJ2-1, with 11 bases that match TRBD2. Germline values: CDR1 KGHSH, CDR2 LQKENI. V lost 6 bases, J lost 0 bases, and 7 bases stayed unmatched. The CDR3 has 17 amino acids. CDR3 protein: CASSRGTSGTSYNEQFF. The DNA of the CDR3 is TGTGCCAGCTCCCGCGGGACTAGCGGTACCTCCTACAATGAGCAGTTCTTC.

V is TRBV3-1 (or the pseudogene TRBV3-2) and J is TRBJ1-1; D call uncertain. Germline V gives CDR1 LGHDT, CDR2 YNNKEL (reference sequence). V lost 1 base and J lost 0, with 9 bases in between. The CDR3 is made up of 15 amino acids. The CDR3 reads CASSQVATMNTEAFF. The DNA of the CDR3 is TGTGCCAGCAGCCAAGTGGCTACTATGAACACTGAAGCTTTCTTT.

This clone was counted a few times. CDR3 sequence: CASNVDSYTEAFF. The CDR3 DNA is TGTGCCAGCAACGTGGACAGTTACACTGAAGCTTTCTTT. The rearrangement joins TRBV7-8 to TRBJ1-1; D may be TRBD1 (6 bases). The V end was cut by 7 bases, the J end by 3 bases, with 12 bases between. The germline gives CDR1 SGHVS, CDR2 FQNEAQ. The CDR3 runs to 13 residues.

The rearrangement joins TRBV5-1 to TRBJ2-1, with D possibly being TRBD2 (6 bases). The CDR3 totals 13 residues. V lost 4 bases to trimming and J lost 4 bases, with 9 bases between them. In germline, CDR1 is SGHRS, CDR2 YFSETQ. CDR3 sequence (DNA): TGCGCCAGCAGCGCGGGACCGTACAATGAGCAGTTCTTC. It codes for CASSAGPYNEQFF.

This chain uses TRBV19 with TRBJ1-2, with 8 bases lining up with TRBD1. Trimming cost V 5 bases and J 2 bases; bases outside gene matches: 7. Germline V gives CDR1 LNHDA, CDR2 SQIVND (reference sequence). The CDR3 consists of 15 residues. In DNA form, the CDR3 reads TGTGCCAGTAGTCCCCGACAGGGGTTGAACTATGGCTACACCTTC. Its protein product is CASSPRQGLNYGYTF.

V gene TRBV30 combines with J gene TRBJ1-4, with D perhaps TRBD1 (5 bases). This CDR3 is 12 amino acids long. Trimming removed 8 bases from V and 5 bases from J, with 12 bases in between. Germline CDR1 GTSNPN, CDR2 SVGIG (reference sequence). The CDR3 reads CAAPAGNEKLFF. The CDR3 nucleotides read TGTGCCGCCCCGGCAGGGAATGAAAAACTGTTTTTT.

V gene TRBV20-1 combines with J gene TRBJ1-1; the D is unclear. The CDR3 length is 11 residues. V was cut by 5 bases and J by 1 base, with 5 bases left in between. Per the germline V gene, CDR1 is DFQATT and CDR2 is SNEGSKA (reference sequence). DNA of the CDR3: TGCAGTGCTCAAACGAACACTGAAGCTTTCTTT. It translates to CSAQTNTEAFF.

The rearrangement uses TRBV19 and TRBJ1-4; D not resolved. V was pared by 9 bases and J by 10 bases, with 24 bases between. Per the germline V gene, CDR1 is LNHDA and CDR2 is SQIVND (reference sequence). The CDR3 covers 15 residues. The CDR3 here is CASSSPVSGIGKLFF. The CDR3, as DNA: TGTGCCAGCTCATCGCCGGTATCTGGGATTGGAAAACTGTTTTTT.

The CDR3 DNA reads as TGTGCCAGTAGTCGGGACCGGTACGAGCAGTACTTC. Encoded protein: CASSRDRYEQYF. V gene TRBV19 combines with J gene TRBJ2-7; either TRBD1 or TRBD2 may supply D (5 bases each). Germline assignment: CDR1 LNHDA and CDR2 SQIVND (reference sequence). V was trimmed by 5 bases and J by 4 bases, leaving 9 bases between them. This CDR3 spans 12 amino acids.

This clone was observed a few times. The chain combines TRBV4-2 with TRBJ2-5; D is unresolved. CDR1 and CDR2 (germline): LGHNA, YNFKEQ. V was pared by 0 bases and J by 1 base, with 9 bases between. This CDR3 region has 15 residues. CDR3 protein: CASSQDQKFQETQYF. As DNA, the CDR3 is TGTGCCAGCAGCCAAGATCAAAAATTCCAAGAGACCCAGTACTTC.

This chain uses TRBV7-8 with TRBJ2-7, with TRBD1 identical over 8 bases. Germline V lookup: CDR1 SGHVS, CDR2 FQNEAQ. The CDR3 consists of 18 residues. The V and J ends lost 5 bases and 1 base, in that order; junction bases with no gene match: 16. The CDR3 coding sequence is TGTGCCAGCAGCAGGTACGACAGGGGAACGACCCCATCCTACGAGCAGTACTTC. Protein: CASSRYDRGTTPSYEQYF.